These T cell receptor beta chains were read from a single sample in a study of blood T cell repertoires in COVID-19. Libraries were prepared by immunoSEQ multiplex PCR; TCRdb keeps only in-frame clonotypes and omits some of them. The repertoire holds tens of thousands of clones, around 82% seen once, with approximately 32% in the top ten. Sequenced sample: peripheral blood. Receptors originate from a human donor in a cohort sampled during active COVID-19. Each CDR3 is given without its conserved first and last residue.

V gene	CDR3 length	J gene	CDR3 protein
TRBV19	12	TRBJ1-1	ASSIFAVNTEAF
TRBV6-5	11	TRBJ1-1	ASTRGLHTEAF
TRBV5-6	10	TRBJ1-1	ASSLTMTKAF
TRBV6-5	11	TRBJ1-1	ASRASQDTEAF
TRBV5-1	14	TRBJ1-3	ASRKGQGSSGNTIY
TRBV6-5	11	TRBJ1-5	AAGVERNQPQH
TRBV12-5	14	TRBJ2-7	ASGLVMTGLNYEQY
TRBV6-2/TRBV6-3	10	TRBJ1-1	ASSRLNTEAF
TRBV15	14	TRBJ1-3	ATSAKTGSGGNTIY
TRBV19	11	TRBJ1-1	ASRTTGNTEAF
TRBV19	11	TRBJ1-5	ASRLQGDQPQH
TRBV28	13	TRBJ2-4	ASSIRLGGVHIQY
TRBV6-2/TRBV6-3	15	TRBJ2-3	ASSPGTSGGRTDTQY
TRBV5-1	12	TRBJ1-3	ASRREPSGNTIY
TRBV4-2	16	TRBJ2-3	ASSPPPTSGGTTDTQY
TRBV7-2	10	TRBJ2-7	ASSMPGYEQY